This T cell receptor beta chain was observed in a study of T cells in Graves' hyperthyroidism and ophthalmopathy. Study findings and constraints: Ophthalmopathy, as predicted by the model, came a median roughly 6.5 months after the prediction. Also found in blood were most expanded thyroid clonotypes above 0.001.

Hyperthyroidism had been newly diagnosed in patients aged 18 to 65, and its duration was under 2 months. The PBMCs studied were ones that came from roughly 9.1 ml fresh peripheral blood. Researchers amplified the TCR beta CDR3 regions from RNA transcripts. When the TCR CDR3 underwent first-round RT-PCR, the HTBI primer set was used. TCRdb ran MiXCR on the multiplex PCR reads and lists one entry per CDR3 protein. The sample holds roughly 580,000 distinct CDR3 sequences, approximately 15% seen once. The CDR3 extends over 14 amino acids. With 3 bases removed from V and 3 bases from J, the gap between germline ends came to 12 bases. CDR1 and CDR2 from the germline V gene are MNHEY and SMNVEV (reference sequence). This clonotype has just a few counts. The antigen is undetermined.

V is TRBV27 and J is TRBJ2-7, with D maybe TRBD1 (6 bases). Sequencing used blood. The sequence came from a woman aged 25 to 39 with Graves' hyperthyroidism that later progressed to Graves' ophthalmopathy. CDR3 protein: CASSFIRGYYEQYF. CDR3 nucleotides: TGTGCCAGCAGTTTCATCAGGGGATACTACGAGCAGTACTTC.